Listed below are T cell receptor beta chains from one sample, sequenced in a study of OX40 agonist ivuxolimab in advanced cancers. The repertoire was sequenced with immunoSEQ multiplex PCR; TCRdb's copy has only in-frame clones and lacks some. The sample consists of fewer than 30,000 clones, around 79% of them appearing once. Specimen: CD4+ or CD8+ T cells sorted from blood, collected in a trial of the OX40 agonist ivuxolimab. The receptors here all came from an adult with an advanced solid tumor such as melanoma, head and neck, liver or kidney cancer. Each CDR3 is given with its conserved first and last residue. The order of the fields is clone size, V gene, J gene, D gene, CDR3 DNA, CDR3 protein. D genes are given only for firm matches. Not all rows give a size; the values are once, few, many and, for expanded clones, a class.

>-|TRBV19|TRBJ1-1|-
TGTGCCAGTAGTATACTCCGACAGAATGAAGCTTTCTTT
CASSILRQNEAFF
>-|TRBV5-1|TRBJ2-3|TRBD2
TGCGCCAGCAGCTTGGAGGTAGCGGGGGGTTCCACAGATACGCAGTATTTT
CASSLEVAGGSTDTQYF
>-|TRBV2|TRBJ1-6|-
TGTGCCAGCAGCGCAAGCAGCACAGGGAAACTCTCCTATAATTCACCCCTCCACTTT
CASSASSTGKLSYNSPLHF
>-|TRBV5-1|TRBJ2-3|-
TGCGCCAGCAGCTTGGGGGGACTTAACACAGATACGCAGTATTTT
CASSLGGLNTDTQYF
>few|TRBV19|TRBJ2-1|TRBD2
TGTGCCAGTAGTATACGTCTAGCGGGCATCTACAATGAGCAGTTCTTC
CASSIRLAGIYNEQFF
>-|TRBV19|TRBJ2-1|-
TGTGCCAGCCGGGACTTTTACAATGAGCAGTTCTTC
CASRDFYNEQFF
>once|TRBV19|TRBJ2-1|TRBD1
TGTGCCAGTAGTCCATGGCAGGGGGCCAGCAATGAGCAGTTCTTC
CASSPWQGASNEQFF
>-|TRBV4-1|TRBJ2-3|TRBD2
TGCGCCAGCAGCCAAGATGTAGCGGGGGGGCCAACAGATACGCAGTATTTT
CASSQDVAGGPTDTQYF
>-|TRBV4-1|TRBJ1-2|-
TGCGCCAGCAGCCACCAGGGAATTGGCTACACCTTC
CASSHQGIGYTF
>-|TRBV28|TRBJ2-7|TRBD1
TGTGCCAGCAGCCAGGGGACAGGAGGAACCTACGAGCAGTACTTC
CASSQGTGGTYEQYF
>-|TRBV5-6|TRBJ2-1|TRBD2
TGTGCCAGCAGCTTGCGGGGCTGGGGCGGGAGCGTGCAGTTCTTC
CASSLRGWGGSVQFF
>-|TRBV7-9|TRBJ2-1|TRBD1
TGTGCCAGCAGCGAACAGGGGGCCACCGTTTTATACAATGAGCAGTTCTTC
CASSEQGATVLYNEQFF
>-|TRBV19|TRBJ2-7|-
TGTGCCAGTAGTGAGGCCCACTGGCAGGGGAGGGAGCAGTACTTC
CASSEAHWQGREQYF
>-|TRBV19|TRBJ2-1|TRBD2
TGTGCCAGTAGTATGAGACTAGCGGGATCCTACAATGAGCAGTTCTTC
CASSMRLAGSYNEQFF
>-|TRBV13|TRBJ2-1|-
TGTGCCAGCAGCCCCCGCCCCGGGGTTGAGCAGTTCTTC
CASSPRPGVEQFF
>-|TRBV19|TRBJ1-3|TRBD1
TGTGCCAGTAGTACGTCGATATCACAGGGGACCGGAAACACCATATATTTT
CASSTSISQGTGNTIYF
>-|TRBV4-2|TRBJ2-7|TRBD1
TGTGCCAGCAGCCAAGAACCGGGACAGGGGTCCTACGAGCAGTACTTC
CASSQEPGQGSYEQYF